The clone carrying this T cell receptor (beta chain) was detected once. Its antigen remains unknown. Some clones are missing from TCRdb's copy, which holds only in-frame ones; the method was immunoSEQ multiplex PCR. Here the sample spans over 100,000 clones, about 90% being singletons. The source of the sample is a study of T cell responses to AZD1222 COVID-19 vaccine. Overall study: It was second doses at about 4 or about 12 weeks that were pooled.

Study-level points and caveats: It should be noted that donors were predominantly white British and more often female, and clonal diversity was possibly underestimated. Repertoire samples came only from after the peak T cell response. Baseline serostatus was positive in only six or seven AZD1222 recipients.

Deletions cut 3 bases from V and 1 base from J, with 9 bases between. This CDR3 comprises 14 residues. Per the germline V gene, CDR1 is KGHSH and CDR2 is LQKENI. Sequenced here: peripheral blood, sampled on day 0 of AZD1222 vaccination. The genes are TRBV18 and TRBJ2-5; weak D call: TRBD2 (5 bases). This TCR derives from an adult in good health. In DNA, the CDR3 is TGTGCCAGCTCACCGAGGGAGACCCAAGAGACCCAGTACTTC. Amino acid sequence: CASSPRETQETQYF.